This T cell receptor (beta chain) was profiled in a study of T-cell memory formation after mild COVID-19. TCRdb itself ran the 5' RACE reads through MiXCR, one entry per CDR3 protein. Among roughly 180,000 distinct CDR3 sequences listed, 11% were seen once. The sample was PBMCs or a T cell subset sorted from them (not recorded which). This TCR was sampled from a man aged 18 to 35 who had mild COVID-19 (a few samples of this study predate the infection). Cell type and time point are not known.

DNA for the CDR3: TGTGCCAGCTCCCGGGACAGATTCGGTGGTGGCTACACCTTC. Its protein is CASSRDRFGGGYTF. The V call is TRBV3-1, the J call TRBJ1-2, with TRBD1 identical over 7 bases. With 8 bases clipped from V and 7 bases from J, the junction kept 13 bases outside the gene matches. This CDR3 is 14 amino acids long. Germline CDR1 LGHDT, CDR2 YNNKEL (reference sequence).